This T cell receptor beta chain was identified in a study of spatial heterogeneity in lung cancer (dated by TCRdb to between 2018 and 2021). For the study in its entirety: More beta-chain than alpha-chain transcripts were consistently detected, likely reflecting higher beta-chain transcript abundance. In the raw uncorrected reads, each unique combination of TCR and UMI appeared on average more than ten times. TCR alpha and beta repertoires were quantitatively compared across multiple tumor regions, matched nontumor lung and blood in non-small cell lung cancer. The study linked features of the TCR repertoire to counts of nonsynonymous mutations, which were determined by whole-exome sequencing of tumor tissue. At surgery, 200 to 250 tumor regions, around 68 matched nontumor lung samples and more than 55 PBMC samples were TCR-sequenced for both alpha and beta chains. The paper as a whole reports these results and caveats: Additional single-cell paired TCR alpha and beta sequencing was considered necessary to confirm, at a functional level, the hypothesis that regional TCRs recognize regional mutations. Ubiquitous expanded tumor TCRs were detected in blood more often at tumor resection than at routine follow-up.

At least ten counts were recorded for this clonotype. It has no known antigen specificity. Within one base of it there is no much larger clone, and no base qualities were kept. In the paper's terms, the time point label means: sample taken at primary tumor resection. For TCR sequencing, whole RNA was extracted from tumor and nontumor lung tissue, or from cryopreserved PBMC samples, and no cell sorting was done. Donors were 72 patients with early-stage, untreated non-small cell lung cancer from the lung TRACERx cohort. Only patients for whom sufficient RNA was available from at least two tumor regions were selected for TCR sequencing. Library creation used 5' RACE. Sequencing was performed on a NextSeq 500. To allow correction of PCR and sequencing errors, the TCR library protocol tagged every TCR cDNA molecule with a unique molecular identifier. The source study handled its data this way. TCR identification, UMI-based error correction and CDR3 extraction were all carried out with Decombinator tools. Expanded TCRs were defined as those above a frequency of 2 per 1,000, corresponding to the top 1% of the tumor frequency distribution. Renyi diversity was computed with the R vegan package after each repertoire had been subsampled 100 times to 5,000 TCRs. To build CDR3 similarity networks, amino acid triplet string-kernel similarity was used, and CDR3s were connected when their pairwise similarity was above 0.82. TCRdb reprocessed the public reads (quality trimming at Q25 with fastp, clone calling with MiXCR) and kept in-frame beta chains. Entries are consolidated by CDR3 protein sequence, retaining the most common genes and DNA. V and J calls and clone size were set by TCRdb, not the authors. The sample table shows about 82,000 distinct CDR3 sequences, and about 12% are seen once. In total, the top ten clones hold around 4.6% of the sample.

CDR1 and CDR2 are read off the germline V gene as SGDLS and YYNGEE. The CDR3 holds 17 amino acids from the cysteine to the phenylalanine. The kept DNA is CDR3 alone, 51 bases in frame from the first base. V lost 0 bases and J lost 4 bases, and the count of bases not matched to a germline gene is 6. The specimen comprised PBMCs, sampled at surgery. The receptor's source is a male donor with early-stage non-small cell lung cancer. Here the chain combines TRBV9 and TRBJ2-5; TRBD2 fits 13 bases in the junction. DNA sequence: TGTGCCAGCAGCGTAGATACCGGACTAGCGGGAGCAGAGACCCAGTACTTC. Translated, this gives CASSVDTGLAGAETQYF.